The 2 T cell receptor beta chains reported below all come from one sample, sequenced in a study of T cell responses to AZD1222 COVID-19 vaccine. Libraries were prepared by immunoSEQ multiplex PCR; TCRdb keeps only in-frame clonotypes and omits some of them. Among around 95,000 clones listed, approximately 88% were seen once. The input for sequencing was peripheral blood, taken on day 0 of AZD1222 vaccination. The receptors come from an adult in good health.

The chain is built from TRBV5-1 and TRBJ1-6; possibly TRBD1 for D (6 bases). V lost 0 bases and J 0 bases, leaving 13 bases between the germline ends. This CDR3 region has 18 residues. Germline V CDR1 and CDR2: SGHRS, YFSETQ. The CDR3 loop reads CASSLAIQGSSYNSPLHF. DNA of the CDR3: TGCGCCAGCAGCTTGGCAATCCAGGGGAGCTCCTATAATTCACCCCTCCACTTT.

In DNA, the CDR3 is TGTGCCAGCAGTAGGCTCCCGTTCAATGAGCAGTTCTTC. It codes for CASSRLPFNEQFF. The chain employs TRBV5-4 and TRBJ2-1; D gene ambiguous. CDR3 length: 13 residues. V lost 5 bases to trimming and J lost 6 bases, with 12 bases between them. Per germline, CDR1 SGHNT and CDR2 YYREEE (reference sequence).